Below are 5 T cell receptor beta chains sequenced from a single sample in a study of T cell repertoires in cytomegalovirus infection. Using its own MiXCR run on the reads, TCRdb lists one record per CDR3 protein. The sample has about 740,000 distinct CDR3 sequences; less than 40% are singletons. Sequenced: PBMCs. Source of these receptors: a human donor in good health (CMV status not recorded). Some clones in this sample may be carry-over from other donors' samples.

V and J are TRBV2 and TRBJ2-7; D is ambiguous. This CDR3 contains 12 residues. Deletions cut 7 bases from V and 6 bases from J, with 13 bases between. Germline V lookup: CDR1 SNHLY, CDR2 FYNNEI. The CDR3 sequence is CASNLPPGEQYF. CDR3 in DNA: TGTGCCAGCAACCTCCCTCCTGGCGAGCAGTACTTC.

Many counts were recorded for this clonotype. CDR3 region: CASSSGSSSYEQYF. In nucleotides, the CDR3 is TGTGCCAGCAGTTCAGGTTCTAGCTCCTACGAGCAGTACTTC. V and J are TRBV28 and TRBJ2-7; D gene unclear. Between the trimmed V and J ends, which lost 4 bases and 0 bases, there was a span of 10 bases. The CDR3 covers 14 residues. Germline lookup yields CDR1 MDHEN and CDR2 SYDVKM.

J is TRBJ2-3 and V is TRBV20-1; maybe TRBD2 (6 bases). V lost 2 bases to trimming and J lost 2 bases, with 11 bases between them. This CDR3 has 14 residues. Germline CDR1 and CDR2: DFQATT and SNEGSKA (reference sequence). The CDR3 reads CSARRAGNTDTQYF. CDR3 nucleotides: TGCAGTGCTAGACGGGCGGGAAACACAGATACGCAGTATTTT.

This clonotype has more than one count but fewer than ten. No conserved phenylalanine or tryptophan ends this CDR3, so it is likely a read error. V is TRBV7-8 and J is TRBJ2-1; D call uncertain. The germline V and J ends were trimmed by 5 bases and 8 bases, with 7 bases remaining between them. The CDR3 is 11 amino acids. CDR1 is SGHVS, CDR2 FQNEAQ, per germline. The CDR3 spells CASSPDYEQFL. The CDR3 DNA follows: TGTGCCAGCAGCCCCGATTATGAGCAGTTCTTA.

This clonotype has more than one count but fewer than ten. The gene calls are TRBV10-3 and TRBJ2-7, with 8 nucleotides matching TRBD2. Germline trimming cut 8 bases from V and 2 bases from J; bases unmatched to any gene: 5. The CDR3 is 13 amino acids. Germline V gene sequence: CDR1 ENHRY, CDR2 SYGVKD. The DNA for the CDR3 is TGTGCCATCCAAACTAGCGGAACCTACGAGCAGTACTTC. Protein sequence: CAIQTSGTYEQYF.